The rows below give T cell receptor beta chains drawn from one sample of a study. MiXCR, applied by TCRdb to the 5' RACE reads, yields one record per CDR3 protein. In the table there are approximately 60,000 distinct CDR3 sequences, 22% of which are singletons. The sequenced sample consisted of memory CD4+ T cells sorted from a lymph node. The receptors here all came from a female donor with breast cancer. Both conserved end residues are part of each CDR3. The D gene is left open where the match is weak. Clone size is not always given. Where it is, it says once, few, many or a class for expanded clones.

TRBV6-1	TRBJ1-1	-	-	CASSAVGLENTEAFF	TGTGCCAGCAGTGCTGTCGGGTTGGAGAACACTGAAGCTTTCTTT
TRBV2	TRBJ2-3	TRBD1	few	CASSENAQGNTQYF	TGTGCCAGCAGTGAAAATGCACAGGGGAATACGCAGTATTTT
TRBV20-1	TRBJ2-1	-	-	CSAAQTYNGQFF	TGCAGTGCCGCGCAGACCTACAATGGGCAGTTCTTC
TRBV4-3	TRBJ2-7	-	-	CASSQEVRGEQYF	TGCGCCAGCAGCCAAGAAGTCAGGGGTGAGCAGTACTTC
TRBV5-1	TRBJ2-7	-	few	CASSFFGAPNEQYF	TGCGCCAGCAGCTTTTTCGGGGCCCCGAACGAGCAGTACTTC
TRBV6-5	TRBJ2-2	-	few	CASSPGLTYTGELFF	TGTGCCAGCAGCCCGGGACTCACATACACCGGGGAGCTGTTTTTT
TRBV7-2	TRBJ1-6	-	-	CASSLTGRLDSPLHF	TGTGCCAGCAGCCTCACAGGGCGTTTAGATTCACCCCTCCACTTT
TRBV4-3	TRBJ2-7	-	-	CASSQFRVGEQYF	TGCGCCAGCAGCCAATTTAGGGTCGGCGAGCAGTACTTC
TRBV7-9	TRBJ2-2	-	few	CASGKDLNTGELFF	TGTGCCAGCGGGAAGGACCTGAACACCGGGGAGCTGTTTTTT
TRBV12-3/TRBV12-4	TRBJ1-5	-	few	CASSFGNSNQPQHF	TGTGCCAGCAGTTTTGGTAATAGCAATCAGCCCCAGCATTTT
TRBV7-3	TRBJ1-1	TRBD1	many	CASSLMDRAMNTEAFF	TGTGCCAGCAGCTTAATGGACAGGGCCATGAACACTGAAGCTTTCTTT
TRBV9	TRBJ2-5	-	few	CASSVGTERFQTQYF	TGTGCCAGCAGCGTCGGGACTGAAAGATTCCAGACCCAGTACTTC
TRBV12-3/TRBV12-4	TRBJ2-3	-	few	CASRPPTDNTQYF	TGTGCCAGCAGACCTCCGACGGATAATACGCAGTATTTT
TRBV6-5	TRBJ1-4	TRBD1	many	CASSISTGTEGVEKLFF	TGTGCCAGCAGTATATCGACAGGGACGGAGGGAGTGGAAAAACTGTTTTTT
TRBV7-2	TRBJ2-7	-	many	CASSSLGLESYEQYF	TGTGCCAGCAGCTCACTAGGACTGGAGTCCTACGAGCAGTACTTC
TRBV6-2/TRBV6-3	TRBJ1-3	-	medium-sized	CASARANSGNTIYF	TGTGCCAGCGCCCGGGCCAACTCTGGAAACACCATATATTTT
TRBV5-1	TRBJ1-5	-	-	CASSPTSDQPQHF	TGCGCCAGCAGCCCGACCTCTGATCAGCCCCAGCATTTT
TRBV4-2	TRBJ1-2	-	-	CASSQDIGRTYGYTF	TGCGCCAGCAGCCAAGATATAGGACGGACCTATGGCTACACCTTC
TRBV7-2	TRBJ2-3	-	-	CASSLYSGQGTQYF	TGTGCCAGCAGCTTATATTCGGGTCAAGGTACGCAGTATTTT
TRBV7-9	TRBJ2-7	TRBD1	few	CASSTGQLSYEQYF	TGTGCCAGCAGCACGGGACAGCTCTCCTACGAGCAGTACTTC
TRBV20-1	TRBJ1-2	TRBD1	-	CSGYQGQGTYGYTF	TGCAGTGGATATCAGGGACAGGGGACCTATGGCTACACCTTC
TRBV10-3	TRBJ1-1	-	-	CAISGGTPGTEAFF	TGTGCCATCAGTGGCGGGACACCCGGCACTGAAGCTTTCTTT
TRBV29-1	TRBJ1-1	TRBD1	-	CSVEFRGQGGTEAFF	TGCAGCGTTGAATTTAGGGGACAGGGGGGGACTGAAGCTTTCTTT
TRBV7-8	TRBJ2-3	-	-	CASSLAGAIHTDTQYF	TGTGCCAGCAGCTTAGCAGGGGCGATTCACACAGATACGCAGTATTTT
TRBV29-1	TRBJ2-1	TRBD2	-	CSVAAAGLAGNEQCF	TGCAGCGTGGCCGCTGCGGGACTAGCTGGCAATGAGCAGTGCTTC
TRBV7-9	TRBJ1-1	-	few	CASSLQGGTEAFF	TGTGCCAGCAGCCTTCAGGGTGGCACTGAAGCTTTCTTT
TRBV5-1	TRBJ2-7	-	few	CASRLSSTQSYEQYF	TGCGCCAGCAGACTTTCTAGCACACAATCCTACGAGCAGTACTTC
TRBV10-3	TRBJ1-4	-	many	CAISDGEKLFF	TGTGCCATCAGTGACGGTGAAAAACTGTTTTTT
TRBV5-1	TRBJ2-1	-	-	CASSLSRTVSLPNEQFF	TGCGCCAGCAGCTTGTCTCGGACAGTTTCTCTCCCCAATGAGCAGTTCTTC
TRBV12-3/TRBV12-4	TRBJ1-2	-	-	CASSIGQSYYGYTF	TGTGCCAGCAGTATAGGACAGTCATACTATGGCTACACCTTC
TRBV12-3/TRBV12-4	TRBJ2-7	-	-	CASSTGLDYEQYF	TGTGCCAGCAGTACAGGGCTGGACTACGAGCAGTACTTC
TRBV12-3/TRBV12-4	TRBJ1-1	TRBD1	many	CASSSVPLDRGPNTEAFF	TGTGCCAGCAGTTCTGTACCGCTGGACAGGGGACCGAACACTGAAGCTTTCTTT
TRBV20-1	TRBJ1-2	-	many	CSRQHLRYGYTF	TGCAGTCGACAGCATCTACGGTATGGCTACACCTTC
TRBV11-2	TRBJ2-7	TRBD1	once	CASSLVGQADLAYEQYF	TGTGCCAGCAGCTTGGTGGGACAGGCCGATCTCGCCTACGAGCAGTACTTC
TRBV28	TRBJ1-1	-	-	CASQDGGTEAFF	TGTGCCAGCCAAGACGGGGGCACTGAAGCTTTCTTT
TRBV12-3/TRBV12-4	TRBJ1-4	-	few	CASSYSTGNERLFF	TGTGCCAGCAGCTACAGCACCGGCAACGAAAGACTGTTTTTT
TRBV5-1	TRBJ2-7	TRBD1	-	CASSLEGQGGEQYF	TGCGCCAGCAGCTTGGAAGGACAGGGAGGCGAGCAGTACTTC
TRBV7-6	TRBJ1-4	TRBD1	few	CASSPRDRAYEKLFF	TGTGCCAGCAGCCCCAGGGACAGGGCGTATGAAAAACTGTTTTTT
TRBV7-8	TRBJ2-7	-	-	CASSDVVRGFFHEQYF	TGTGCCAGCAGCGACGTTGTTCGGGGCTTCTTCCACGAGCAGTACTTC